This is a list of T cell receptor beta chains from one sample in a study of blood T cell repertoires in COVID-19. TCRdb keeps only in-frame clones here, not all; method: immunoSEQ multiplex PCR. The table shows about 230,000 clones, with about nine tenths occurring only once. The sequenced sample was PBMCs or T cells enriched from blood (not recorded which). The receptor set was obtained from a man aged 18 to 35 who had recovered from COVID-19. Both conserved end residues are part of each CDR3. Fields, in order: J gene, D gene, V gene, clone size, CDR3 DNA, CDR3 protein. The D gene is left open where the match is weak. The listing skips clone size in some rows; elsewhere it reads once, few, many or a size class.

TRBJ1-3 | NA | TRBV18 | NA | TGTGCCAGCTCACCTCGGGCCAGGGCTACTGGAAACACCATATATTTT | CASSPRARATGNTIYF
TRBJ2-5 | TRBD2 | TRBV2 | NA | TGTGCCAGCAGAGTAGCGGGAGGGCCCCAAGAGACCCAGTACTTC | CASRVAGGPQETQYF
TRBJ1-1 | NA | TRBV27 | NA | TGTGCCAGCAGTTTATTCGGTAACACTGAAGCTTTCTTT | CASSLFGNTEAFF
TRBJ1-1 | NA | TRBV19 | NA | TGTGCCAGTAGTAAACGGAGGAACACTGAAGCTTTCTTT | CASSKRRNTEAFF
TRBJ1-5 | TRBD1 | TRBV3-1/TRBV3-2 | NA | TGTGCCAGCAGCCACGGCAGAACCCAGGGGGCTGATCAGCCCCAGCATTTT | CASSHGRTQGADQPQHF
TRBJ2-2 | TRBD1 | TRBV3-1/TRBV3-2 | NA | TGTGCCAGCAGGACAGGGGGCAGCGGGGAGCTGTTTTTT | CASRTGGSGELFF
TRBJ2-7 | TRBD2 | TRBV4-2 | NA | TGTGCCAGCAGCCCCCGGACTAGCGTCGGAGGGCACGAGCAGTACTTC | CASSPRTSVGGHEQYF
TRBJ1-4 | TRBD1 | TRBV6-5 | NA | TGTGCCAGCAGTTGGGCTTTGGGACAGGGGAATGAAAAACTGTTTTTT | CASSWALGQGNEKLFF
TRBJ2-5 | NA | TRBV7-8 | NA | TGTGCCAGCAGCTTAGATGGAGACCAAGAGACCCAGTACTTC | CASSLDGDQETQYF
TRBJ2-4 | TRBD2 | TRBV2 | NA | TGTGCCAGCAGCCTTAGGACTAGCGTTCAGTACTTC | CASSLRTSVQYF
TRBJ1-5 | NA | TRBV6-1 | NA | TGTGCCAGCAGTGAATTGACAGGAGATTTTTATCAGCCCCAGCATTTT | CASSELTGDFYQPQHF
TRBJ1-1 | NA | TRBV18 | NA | TGTGCCAGCTCACCGGTTGCAGACTCAAGAGAAGCTTTCTTT | CASSPVADSREAFF
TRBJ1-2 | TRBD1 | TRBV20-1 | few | TGCAGTGCTAGTGGACAGGGGGCCGCCTATGGCTACACCTTC | CSASGQGAAYGYTF
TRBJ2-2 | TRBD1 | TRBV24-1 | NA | TGTGCCACCAGTGATTTGGGACAGGGTGACACCGGGGAGCTGTTTTTT | CATSDLGQGDTGELFF
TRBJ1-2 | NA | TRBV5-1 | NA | TGCGCCAGCAGAGAGGACTATGGCTACACCTTC | CASREDYGYTF
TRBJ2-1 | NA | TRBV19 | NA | TGTGCCAGTAGTTTGGGGGGGCCTCGGGTCAATGAGCAGTTCTTC | CASSLGGPRVNEQFF
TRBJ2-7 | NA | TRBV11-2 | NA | TGTGCCAGCAGCCCCCCTATGAGTCCCTACGAGCAGTACTTC | CASSPPMSPYEQYF
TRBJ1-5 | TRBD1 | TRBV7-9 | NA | TGTGCCAGCAACTTCCGGGACAGCTCCCGGCCCCAGCATTTT | CASNFRDSSRPQHF
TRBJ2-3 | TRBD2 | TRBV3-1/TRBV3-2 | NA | TGTGCCAGCAGCCCCTCGGCCCTTGGTCTGACTAGCCGGGATACGCAGTATTTT | CASSPSALGLTSRDTQYF
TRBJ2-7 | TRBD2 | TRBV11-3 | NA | TGTGCCAGCAGCTCAGCCCGGGAGGCCTCCTACGAGCAGTACTTC | CASSSAREASYEQYF
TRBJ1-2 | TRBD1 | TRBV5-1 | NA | TGCGCCAGCAGCGCGACGTGGGACAGCGGCTATGGCTACACCTTC | CASSATWDSGYGYTF
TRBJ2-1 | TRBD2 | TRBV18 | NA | TGTGCCAGCTCACAGACTAGCGGTGGATACAATGAGCAGTTCTTC | CASSQTSGGYNEQFF
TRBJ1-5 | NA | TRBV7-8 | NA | TGTGCCAGCAGCCCCCGGAGCAGCAATCAGCCCCAGCATTTT | CASSPRSSNQPQHF
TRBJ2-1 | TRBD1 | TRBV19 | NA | TGTGCCAGTAGTATTGCCAGGGGGAGTTTAAATGAGCAGTTCTTC | CASSIARGSLNEQFF
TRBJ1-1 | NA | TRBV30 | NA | TGTGCCTGGAGTTCGGCAGGGGAAGCTTTCTTT | CAWSSAGEAFF
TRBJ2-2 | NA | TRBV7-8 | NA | TGTGCCAGCAGCTTGTGGGGCATGGACACCGGGGAGCTGTTTTTT | CASSLWGMDTGELFF
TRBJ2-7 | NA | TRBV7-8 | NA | TGTGCCAGCAACGTAGTGTTCGGCTACGAGCAGTACTTC | CASNVVFGYEQYF
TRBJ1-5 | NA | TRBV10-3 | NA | TGTGCCATCGCACAGGGTTACGATCAGCCCCAGCATTTT | CAIAQGYDQPQHF
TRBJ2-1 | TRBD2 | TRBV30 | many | TGTGCCTGGAGTGGCCGGGAGGTCTCCTACAATGAGCAGTTCTTC | CAWSGREVSYNEQFF
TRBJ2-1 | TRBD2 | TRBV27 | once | TGTGCCAGCAGTGCCTGGACTAGCGGGAAAGCCTACAATGAGCAGTTCTTC | CASSAWTSGKAYNEQFF
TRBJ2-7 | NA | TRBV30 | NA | TGTGCCTGGAGTGGGGAGACCTACGAGCAGTACTTC | CAWSGETYEQYF
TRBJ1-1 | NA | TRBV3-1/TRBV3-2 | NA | TGTGCCAGCAGCCCGTCCGACTGGCGGTACACTGAAGCTTTCTTT | CASSPSDWRYTEAFF
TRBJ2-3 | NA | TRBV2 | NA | TGTGCCAGCAGCCGAGTCGCCCCTAGCACAGATACGCAGTATTTT | CASSRVAPSTDTQYF
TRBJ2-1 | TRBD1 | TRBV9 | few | TGTGCCAGCAGCACAGGGACAGCCCCTTCCTACAATGAGCAGTTCTTC | CASSTGTAPSYNEQFF
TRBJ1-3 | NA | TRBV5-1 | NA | TGCGCCAGCAGCTTGGGCGGTTCTGGAAACACCATATATTTT | CASSLGGSGNTIYF
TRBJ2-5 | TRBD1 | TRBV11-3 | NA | TGTGCCAGCAGCTTAGGGGACAGCAATTTGGGAGAGACCCAGTACTTC | CASSLGDSNLGETQYF
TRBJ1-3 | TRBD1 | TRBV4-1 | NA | TGCGCCAGCAGCCAGGGAGGGGGACAGGTCAACACCATATATTTT | CASSQGGGQVNTIYF
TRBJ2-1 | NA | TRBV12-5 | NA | TGTGCTAGTGGTTTGGTAATGTGGGGGCAGGGGACCTACAATGAGCAGTTCTTC | CASGLVMWGQGTYNEQFF
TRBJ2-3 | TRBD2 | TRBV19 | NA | TGTGCCAGTAGTGGACGACTAGCGGGAGGGCTGGATACGCAGTATTTT | CASSGRLAGGLDTQYF
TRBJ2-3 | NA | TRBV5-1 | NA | TGCGCCAGCAGCTTGATGGGGACATCTAGCACAGATACGCAGTATTTT | CASSLMGTSSTDTQYF
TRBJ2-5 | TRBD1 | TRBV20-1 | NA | TGCAGTGCTAGTGCCAGGGGGCAGGCAGAGACCCAGTACTTC | CSASARGQAETQYF
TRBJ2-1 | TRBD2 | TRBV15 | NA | TGTGCCACCAGCAGAGTAATAGGGACTAGCGGGGTCAACAATGAGCAGTTCTTC | CATSRVIGTSGVNNEQFF
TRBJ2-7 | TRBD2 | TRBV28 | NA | TGTGCCAGCAGTGGGATTCCGGGACTAGCGTTTCCATACGAGCAGTACTTC | CASSGIPGLAFPYEQYF
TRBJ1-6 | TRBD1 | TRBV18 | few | TGTGCCAGCTCACCACCGACAGGGGGGAATTCACCCCTCCACTTT | CASSPPTGGNSPLHF
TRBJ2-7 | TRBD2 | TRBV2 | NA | TGTGCCAGCAAATTAGCGGGAGGCCCCTACGAGCAGTACTTC | CASKLAGGPYEQYF
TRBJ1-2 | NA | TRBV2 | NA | TGTGCCAGCAACCAAGAGACAGACAATGGCTACACCTTC | CASNQETDNGYTF
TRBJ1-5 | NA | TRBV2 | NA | TGTGCCAGCAACTTTCAGAGCGATCAGCCCCAGCATTTT | CASNFQSDQPQHF
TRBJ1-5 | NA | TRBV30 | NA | TGTGCCTGGAGTGCGGGGGTTGCCGCGAATCAGCCCCAGCATTTT | CAWSAGVAANQPQHF
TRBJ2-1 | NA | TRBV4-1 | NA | TGCGCCAGCAGCCAAGAAGGGGTGAGTTTCGATGAGCAGTTCTTC | CASSQEGVSFDEQFF
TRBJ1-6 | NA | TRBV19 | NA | TGTGCCAGTAGTATGACTACCTTTGGTTCACCCCTCCACTTT | CASSMTTFGSPLHF
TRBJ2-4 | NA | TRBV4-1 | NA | TGCGCCAGCAGCCAAGATCCCGCCCGACTAGCCAAAAACATTCAGTACTTC | CASSQDPARLAKNIQYF
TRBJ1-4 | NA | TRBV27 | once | TGTGCCAGCAGTTCCCGCGGGTGGCGAGAAAAACTGTTTTTT | CASSSRGWREKLFF
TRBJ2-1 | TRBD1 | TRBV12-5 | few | TGTGCTAGTGGGGTGGACAGGTTCTCCTACAATGAGCAGTTCTTC | CASGVDRFSYNEQFF
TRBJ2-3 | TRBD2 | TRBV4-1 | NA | TGCGCCAGCAGCCCCGGACTAGCTGGAGATACGCAGTATTTT | CASSPGLAGDTQYF
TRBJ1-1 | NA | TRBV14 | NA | TGTGCCAGCAGCCAAGACAGGGTGTACACTGAAGCTTTCTTT | CASSQDRVYTEAFF
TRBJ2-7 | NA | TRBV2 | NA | TGTGCCAGCATGGTGGGAGTCCTGGGTGGCTACGAGCAGTACTTC | CASMVGVLGGYEQYF
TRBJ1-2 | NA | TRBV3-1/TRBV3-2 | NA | TGTGCCAGCAGCCAAGACCCCAGGAACTATGGCTACACCTTC | CASSQDPRNYGYTF